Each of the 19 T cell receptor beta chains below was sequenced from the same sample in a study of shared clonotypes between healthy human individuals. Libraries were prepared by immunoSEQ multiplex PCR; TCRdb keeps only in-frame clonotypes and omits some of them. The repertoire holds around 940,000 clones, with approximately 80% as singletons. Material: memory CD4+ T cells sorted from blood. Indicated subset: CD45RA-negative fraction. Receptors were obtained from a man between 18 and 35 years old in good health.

CDR3 in amino acids: CASSSGTSGTSSYEQYF. The DNA for the CDR3 is TGTGCCAGCAGCTCCGGGACTAGCGGAACGAGCTCCTACGAGCAGTACTTC. The rearrangement joins TRBV5-4 to TRBJ2-7, with 11 bases matching TRBD2. The length of the CDR3 is 17 residues. V trimming: 3 bases; J trimming: 0 bases; junction bases outside the gene matches: 8. CDR1 and CDR2 from the germline V gene are SGHNT and YYREEE (reference sequence). The whole variable domain, remainder taken from reference TRBV5-4 and TRBJ2-7, is ETGVTQSPTHLIKTRGQQVTLRCSSQSGHNTVSWYQQALGQGPQFIFQYYREEENGRGNFPPRFSGLQFPNYSSELNVNALELDDSALYLCASSSGTSGTSSYEQYFGPGTRLTVT.

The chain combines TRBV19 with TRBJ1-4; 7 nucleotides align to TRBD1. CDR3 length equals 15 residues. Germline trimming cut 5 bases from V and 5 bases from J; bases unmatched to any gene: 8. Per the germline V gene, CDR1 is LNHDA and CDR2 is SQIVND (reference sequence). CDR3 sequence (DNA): TGTGCCAGTAGTCTCGACAGGGTCTCGAATGAAAAACTGTTTTTT. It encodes CASSLDRVSNEKLFF.

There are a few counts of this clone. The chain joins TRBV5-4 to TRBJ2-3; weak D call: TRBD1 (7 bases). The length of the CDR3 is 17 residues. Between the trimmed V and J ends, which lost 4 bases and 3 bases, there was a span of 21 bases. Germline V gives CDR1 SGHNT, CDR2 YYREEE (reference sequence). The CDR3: CASSKNQGGEGTDTQYF. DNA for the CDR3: TGTGCCAGCAGCAAAAACCAGGGGGGCGAGGGGACAGATACGCAGTATTTT.

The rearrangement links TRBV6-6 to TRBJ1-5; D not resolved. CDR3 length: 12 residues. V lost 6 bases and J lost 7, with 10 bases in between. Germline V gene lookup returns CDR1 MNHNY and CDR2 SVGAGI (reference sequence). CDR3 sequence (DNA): TGTGCCAGCAGCCAAGCGAGACAGCCCCAGCATTTT. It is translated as CASSQARQPQHF.

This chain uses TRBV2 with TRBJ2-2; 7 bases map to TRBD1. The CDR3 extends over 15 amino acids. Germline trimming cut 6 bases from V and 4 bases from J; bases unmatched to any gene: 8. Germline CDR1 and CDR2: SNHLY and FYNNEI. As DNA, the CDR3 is TGTGCCAGCAGCCGACAGGGTGGCGGCACCGGGGAGCTGTTTTTT. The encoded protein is CASSRQGGGTGELFF.

This CDR3 reads CASSPTQKSSYEQYF. The CDR3 nucleotides read TGTGCCAGCTCACCAACCCAGAAATCTTCCTACGAGCAGTACTTC. This chain joins TRBV18 and TRBJ2-7, with D unresolved. The germline gives CDR1 KGHSH, CDR2 LQKENI. There are 15 residues in the CDR3. Trimming removed 2 bases at V and 1 base at J, with 12 bases between.

The CDR3 DNA follows: TGCGCCAGCAGCCAATCCCATAGCACAGATACGCAGTATTTT. This codes for CASSQSHSTDTQYF. The chain joins TRBV4-3 to TRBJ2-3; D ambiguous. The V end lost 2 bases, the J end lost 0 bases, and 6 bases lay between the germline ends. CDR1 and CDR2 from the germline V gene are LGHNA and YSLEER. CDR3 length: 14 residues.

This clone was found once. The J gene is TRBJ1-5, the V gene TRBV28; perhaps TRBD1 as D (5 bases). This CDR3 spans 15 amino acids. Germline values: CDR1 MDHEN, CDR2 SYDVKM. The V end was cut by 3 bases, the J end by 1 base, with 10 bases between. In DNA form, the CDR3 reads TGTGCCAGCAGTTTTGTAGCAGGGAGCAATCAGCCCCAGCATTTT. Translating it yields CASSFVAGSNQPQHF. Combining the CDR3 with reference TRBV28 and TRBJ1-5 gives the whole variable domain DVKVTQSSRYLVKRTGEKVFLECVQDMDHENMFWYRQDPGLGLRLIYFSYDVKMKEKGDIPEGYSVSREKKERFSLILESASTNQTSMYLCASSFVAGSNQPQHFGDGTRLSIL.

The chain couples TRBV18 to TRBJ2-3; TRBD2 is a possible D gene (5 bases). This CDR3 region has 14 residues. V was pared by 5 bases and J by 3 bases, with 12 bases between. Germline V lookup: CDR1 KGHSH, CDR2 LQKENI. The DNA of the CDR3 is TGTGCCAGCTCAGAAGCGGCGGCTACAGATACGCAGTATTTT. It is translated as CASSEAAATDTQYF.

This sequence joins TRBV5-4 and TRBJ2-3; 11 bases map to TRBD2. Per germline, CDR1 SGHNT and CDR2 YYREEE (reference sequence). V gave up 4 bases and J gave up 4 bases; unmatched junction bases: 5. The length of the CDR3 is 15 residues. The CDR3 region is CASSSPSGGSDTQYF. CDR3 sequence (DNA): TGTGCCAGCAGCAGCCCTAGCGGGGGGTCAGATACGCAGTATTTT.

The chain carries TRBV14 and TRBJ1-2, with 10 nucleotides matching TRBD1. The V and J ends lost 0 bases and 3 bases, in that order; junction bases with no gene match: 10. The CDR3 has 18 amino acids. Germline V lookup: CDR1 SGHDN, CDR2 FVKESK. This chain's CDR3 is CASSQDPGQGRYDYGYTF. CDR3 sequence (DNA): TGTGCCAGCAGCCAAGATCCGGGACAGGGGAGATATGACTATGGCTACACCTTC.

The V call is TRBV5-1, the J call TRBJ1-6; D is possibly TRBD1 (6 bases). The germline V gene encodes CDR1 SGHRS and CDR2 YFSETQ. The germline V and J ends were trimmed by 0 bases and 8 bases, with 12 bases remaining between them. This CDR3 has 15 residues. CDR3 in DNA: TGCGCCAGCAGCTTGGATGCTAGGGGGGATTCACCCCTCCACTTT. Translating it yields CASSLDARGDSPLHF.

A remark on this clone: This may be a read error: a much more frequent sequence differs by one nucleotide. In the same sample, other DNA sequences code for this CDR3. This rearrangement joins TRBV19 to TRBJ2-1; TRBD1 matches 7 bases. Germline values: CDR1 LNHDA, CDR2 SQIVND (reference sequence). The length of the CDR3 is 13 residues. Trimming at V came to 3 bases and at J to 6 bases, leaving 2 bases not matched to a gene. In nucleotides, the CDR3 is TGTGCCAGTAGTATTAGACAGGGCAATGAGCAGTTCTTC. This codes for CASSIRQGNEQFF. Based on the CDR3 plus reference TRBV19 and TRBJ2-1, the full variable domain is DGGITQSPKYLFRKEGQNVTLSCEQNLNHDAMYWYRQDPGQGLRLIYYSQIVNDFQKGDIAEGYSVSREKKESFPLTVTSAQKNPTAFYLCASSIRQGNEQFFGPGTRLTVL.

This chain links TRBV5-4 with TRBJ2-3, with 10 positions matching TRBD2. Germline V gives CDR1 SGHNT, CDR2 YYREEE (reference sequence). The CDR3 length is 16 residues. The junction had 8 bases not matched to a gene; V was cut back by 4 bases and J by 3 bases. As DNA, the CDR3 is TGTGCCAGCAGCCGATTAGCGGGAGGTGAGACAGATACGCAGTATTTT. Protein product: CASSRLAGGETDTQYF.

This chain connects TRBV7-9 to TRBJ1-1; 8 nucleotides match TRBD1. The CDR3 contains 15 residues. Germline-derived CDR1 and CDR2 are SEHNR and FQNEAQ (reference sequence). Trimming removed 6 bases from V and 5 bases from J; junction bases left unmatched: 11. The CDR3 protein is CASSLSGGAGTEAFF. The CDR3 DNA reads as TGTGCCAGCAGTTTGTCAGGGGGCGCGGGGACTGAAGCTTTCTTT.

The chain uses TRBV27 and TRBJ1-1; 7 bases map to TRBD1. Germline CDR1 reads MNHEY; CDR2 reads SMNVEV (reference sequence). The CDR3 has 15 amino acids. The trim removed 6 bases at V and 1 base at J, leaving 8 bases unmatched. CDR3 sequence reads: CASRPRQGANTEAFF. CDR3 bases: TGTGCCAGCAGACCTAGACAGGGCGCGAACACTGAAGCTTTCTTT.

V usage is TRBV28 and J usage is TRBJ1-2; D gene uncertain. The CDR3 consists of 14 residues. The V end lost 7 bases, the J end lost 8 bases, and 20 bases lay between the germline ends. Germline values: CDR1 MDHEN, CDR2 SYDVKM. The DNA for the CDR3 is TGTGCCAGCACCACAAACGAGGGTTTGGGAGGCTACACCTTC. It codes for CASTTNEGLGGYTF.

The CDR3 DNA reads TGTGCCAGCAGCTTAGAGACTAGCGGGGGGGCCGTTCGGCCCAATGAGCAGTTCTTC. It specifies CASSLETSGGAVRPNEQFF. The chain recombines TRBV7-2 with TRBJ2-1; TRBD2 matches at 14 bases. Trimming at V came to 1 base and at J to 6 bases, leaving 11 bases not matched to a gene. Germline assignment: CDR1 SGHTA and CDR2 FQGNSA. The CDR3 sequence is 19 residues long. The complete variable domain, with remaining parts taken from reference TRBV7-2 and TRBJ2-1, reads GAGVSQSPSNKVTEKGKDVELRCDPISGHTALYWYRQSLGQGLEFLIYFQGNSAPDKSGLPSDRFSAERTGGSVSTLTIQRTQQEDSAVYLCASSLETSGGAVRPNEQFFGPGTRLTVL.

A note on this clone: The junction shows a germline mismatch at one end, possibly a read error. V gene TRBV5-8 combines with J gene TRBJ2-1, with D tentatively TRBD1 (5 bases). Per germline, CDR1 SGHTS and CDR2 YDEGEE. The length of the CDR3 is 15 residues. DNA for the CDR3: TGTGCCAGCACCTTGGGCCGACAGACATACAATGAGCAGTTCTTC. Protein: CASTLGRQTYNEQFF.